Listed here are 5 T cell receptor beta chains from one sample, sequenced in a study of human T cells and chemical hapten exposure. Time point here: patch test 1, 2 weeks after DPC sensitization. Described treatment: therapeutic diphenylcyclopropenone sensitization with weekly scalp DPC. TCRdb independently ran MiXCR on the RACE reads; one entry per CDR3 protein. This sample has nearly 350,000 distinct CDR3 sequences, with around 7% found just once. The material was whole blood, obtained in connection with sensitization to the hapten diphenylcyclopropenone (DPC). The origin of the receptors is a woman between 18 and 30 years old with alopecia areata. Some clones in this sample may be carry-over from other donors' samples.

The V gene is TRBV7-2, the J gene TRBJ2-1, with a weak D call TRBD2 (5 bases). The CDR3 contains 18 residues. Germline V gene lookup returns CDR1 SGHTA and CDR2 FQGNSA. V gave up 5 bases and J gave up 0 bases, with 20 bases separating them. The CDR3 DNA reads TGTGCCAGCAGCGGGCGTGGGAGCGGAGAGAGCTCCTACAATGAGCAGTTCTTC. Translation gives CASSGRGSGESSYNEQFF.

This clonotype was observed a handful of times. The chain uses TRBV10-2 and TRBJ1-4; D not certain. V gave up 7 bases and J gave up 7 bases, with 16 bases separating them. Germline CDR1 and CDR2: WSHSY and SAAADI. This CDR3 region has 14 residues. CDR3 region: CASMGGLIGEKLFF. CDR3 sequence (DNA): TGCGCCAGCATGGGAGGTTTAATTGGTGAAAAACTGTTTTTT.

In its sample, this clonotype was seen many times. The chain combines TRBV12-3 or TRBV12-4 with TRBJ1-1, with D hard to call. V lost 5 bases, J lost 3 bases, and 10 bases lay in between. The CDR3 is made up of 13 amino acids. The CDR3, as DNA: TGTGCCAGCAGTCGACGGTGGGACACTGAAGCTTTCTTT. Translation gives CASSRRWDTEAFF.

This clonotype was seen repeatedly, ten times or more. J is TRBJ2-3 and V is TRBV7-9; D is unresolved. The CDR3 covers 14 residues. Germline values: CDR1 SEHNR, CDR2 FQNEAQ (reference sequence). V was pared by 3 bases and J by 2 bases, with 9 bases between. In nucleotides, the CDR3 is TGTGCCAGCAGCTTGGGAATTAACACAGATACGCAGTATTTT. Protein: CASSLGINTDTQYF.

This clonotype was seen many times. The chain couples TRBV6-2 or TRBV6-3 to TRBJ2-6; tentative D call: TRBD1 (5 bases). There are 16 residues in the CDR3. Germline V gives CDR1 MNHEY, CDR2 SVGEGT. The V end lost 2 bases, the J end lost 3 bases, and 11 bases lay between the germline ends. Here the CDR3 reads CASSYGAVYGANVLTF. The CDR3 region has the DNA TGTGCCAGCAGTTACGGGGCAGTTTATGGGGCCAACGTCCTGACTTTC.